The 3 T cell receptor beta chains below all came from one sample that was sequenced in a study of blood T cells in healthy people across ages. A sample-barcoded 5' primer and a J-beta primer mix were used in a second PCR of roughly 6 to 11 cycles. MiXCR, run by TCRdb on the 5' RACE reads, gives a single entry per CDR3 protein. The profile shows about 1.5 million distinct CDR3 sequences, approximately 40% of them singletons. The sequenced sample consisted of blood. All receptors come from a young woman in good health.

In DNA form, the CDR3 reads TGCAGCGGTGCCCCGGACCGGGCATTAGGCGAGCAGTACTTC. Translated: CSGAPDRALGEQYF. The V and J genes are TRBV29-1 and TRBJ2-7, with unresolved D. The CDR3 has 14 amino acids. Germline CDR1 and CDR2: SQVTM and ANQGSEA. Trimming removed 7 bases from V and 6 bases from J, with 22 bases in between.

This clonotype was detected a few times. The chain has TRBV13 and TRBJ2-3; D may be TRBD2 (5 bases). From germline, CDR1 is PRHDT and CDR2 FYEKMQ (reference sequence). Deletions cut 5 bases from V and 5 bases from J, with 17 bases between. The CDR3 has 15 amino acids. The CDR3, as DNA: TGTGCCAGCAGCATACTCCCCCCACGGGGAGATACGCAGTATTTT. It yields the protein CASSILPPRGDTQYF.

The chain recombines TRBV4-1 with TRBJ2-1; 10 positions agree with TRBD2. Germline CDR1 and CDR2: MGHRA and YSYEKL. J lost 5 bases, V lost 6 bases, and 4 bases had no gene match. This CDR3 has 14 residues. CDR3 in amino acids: CASRLAGFNNEQFF. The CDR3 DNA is TGCGCCAGCAGACTAGCGGGGTTCAACAATGAGCAGTTCTTC.